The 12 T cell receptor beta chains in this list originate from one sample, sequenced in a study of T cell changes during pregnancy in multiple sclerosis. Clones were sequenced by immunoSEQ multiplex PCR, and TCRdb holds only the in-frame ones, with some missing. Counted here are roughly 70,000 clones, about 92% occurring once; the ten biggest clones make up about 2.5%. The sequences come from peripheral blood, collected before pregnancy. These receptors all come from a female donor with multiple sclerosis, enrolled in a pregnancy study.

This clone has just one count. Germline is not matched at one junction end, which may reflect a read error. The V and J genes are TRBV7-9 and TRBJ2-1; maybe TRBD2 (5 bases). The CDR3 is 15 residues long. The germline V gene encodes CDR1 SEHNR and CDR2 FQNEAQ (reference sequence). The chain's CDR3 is CASSSDFSSNNEQFF. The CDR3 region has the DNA TGTGCCAGCAGCTCGGACTTCTCCTCCAACAATGAGCAGTTCTTC.

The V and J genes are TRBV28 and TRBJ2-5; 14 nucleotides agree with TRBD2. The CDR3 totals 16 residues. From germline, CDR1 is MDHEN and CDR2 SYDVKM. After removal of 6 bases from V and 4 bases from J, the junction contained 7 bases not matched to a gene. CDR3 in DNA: TGTGCCAGCAGGCAGACTAGCGGGAGGGCCTCAGAGACCCAGTACTTC. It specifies CASRQTSGRASETQYF.

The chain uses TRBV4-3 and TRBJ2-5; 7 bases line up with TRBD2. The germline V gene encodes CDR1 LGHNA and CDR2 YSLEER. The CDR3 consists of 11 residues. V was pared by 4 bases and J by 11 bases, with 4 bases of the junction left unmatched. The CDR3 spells CASSLWTRQYF. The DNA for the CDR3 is TGCGCCAGCAGCCTATGGACTAGGCAGTACTTC.

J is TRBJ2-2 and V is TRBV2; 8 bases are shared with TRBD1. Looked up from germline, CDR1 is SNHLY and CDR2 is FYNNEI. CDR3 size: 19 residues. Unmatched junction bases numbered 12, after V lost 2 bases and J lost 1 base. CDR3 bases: TGTGCCAGCAGTGAAACTCCCTCTGCCGGGACAGGGAACACCGGGGAGCTGTTTTTT. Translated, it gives CASSETPSAGTGNTGELFF.

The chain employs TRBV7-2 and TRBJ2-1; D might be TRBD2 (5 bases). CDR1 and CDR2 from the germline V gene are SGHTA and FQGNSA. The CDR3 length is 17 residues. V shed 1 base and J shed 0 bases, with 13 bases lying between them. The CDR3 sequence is CASSLVTAVSSYNEQFF. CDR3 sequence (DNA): TGTGCCAGCAGCTTAGTAACAGCGGTCAGCTCCTACAATGAGCAGTTCTTC.

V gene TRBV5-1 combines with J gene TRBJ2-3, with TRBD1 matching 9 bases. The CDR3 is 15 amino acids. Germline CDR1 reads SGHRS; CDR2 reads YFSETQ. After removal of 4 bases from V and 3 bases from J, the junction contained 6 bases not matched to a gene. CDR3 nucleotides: TGCGCCAGCAGCCTACAGGGGGCGGTTACAGATACGCAGTATTTT. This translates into CASSLQGAVTDTQYF.

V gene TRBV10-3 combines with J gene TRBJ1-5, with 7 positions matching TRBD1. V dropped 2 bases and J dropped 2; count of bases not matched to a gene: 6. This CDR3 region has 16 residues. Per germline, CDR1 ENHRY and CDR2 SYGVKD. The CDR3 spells CAISEEGAAGNQPQHF. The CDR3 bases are TGTGCCATCAGTGAGGAGGGGGCCGCGGGCAATCAGCCCCAGCATTTT.

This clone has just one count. In nucleotides, the CDR3 is TGTGCCAGCAGCTCCGCCCTGGGCGGGGGGGAGAAGAACACTGAAGCTTTCTTT. Its translation: CASSSALGGGEKNTEAFF. The chain links TRBV7-2 to TRBJ1-1, with D possibly matching TRBD1 (5 bases). Looked up from germline, CDR1 is SGHTA and CDR2 is FQGNSA. The V end lost 4 bases, the J end lost 1 base, and 22 bases lay between the germline ends. The CDR3 totals 18 residues.

In nucleotides, the CDR3 is TGTGCCACCAGCAGGGGGACAGGGGTGGACAATGAGCAGTTCTTC. Residues: CATSRGTGVDNEQFF. This chain connects TRBV15 to TRBJ2-1; 10 bases map to TRBD1. CDR3 length: 15 amino acids. Germline values: CDR1 LNHNV, CDR2 YYDKDF (reference sequence). The J segment lost 5 bases and the V segment lost 3 bases, leaving 4 bases of the junction unmatched.

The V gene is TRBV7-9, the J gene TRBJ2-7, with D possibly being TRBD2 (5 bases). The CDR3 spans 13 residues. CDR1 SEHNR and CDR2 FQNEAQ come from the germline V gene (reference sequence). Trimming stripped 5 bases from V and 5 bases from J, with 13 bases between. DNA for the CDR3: TGTGCCAGCAGCCCAAAGAGAGGGAACGAGCAGTACTTC. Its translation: CASSPKRGNEQYF.

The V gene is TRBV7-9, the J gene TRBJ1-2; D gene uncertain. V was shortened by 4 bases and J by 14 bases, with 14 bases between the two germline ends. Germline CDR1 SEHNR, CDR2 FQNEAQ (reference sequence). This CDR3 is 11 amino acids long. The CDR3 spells CASSYLDGGTF. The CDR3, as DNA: TGTGCCAGCAGCTACCTGGACGGAGGGACCTTC.

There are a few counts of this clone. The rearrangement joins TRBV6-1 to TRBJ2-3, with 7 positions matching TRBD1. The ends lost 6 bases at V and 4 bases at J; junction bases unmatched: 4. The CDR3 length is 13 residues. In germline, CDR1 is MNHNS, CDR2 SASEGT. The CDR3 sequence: CASRLQGPDTQYF. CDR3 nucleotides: TGTGCCAGCAGGTTACAGGGGCCAGATACGCAGTATTTT.